These 21 T cell receptor beta chains came from one sample sequenced in a study of OX40 agonist ivuxolimab in advanced cancers. The library relied on the immunoSEQ multiplex PCR assay. The source is immuneACCESS, and TCRdb retained only in-frame sequences with V and J called. Part of the clones is not carried over; for the studies checked, unresolved V genes explain less than half of this, and the remainder is unexplained. In this sample the table shows under 70,000 clones, around 88% of which occur a single time. The ten top clones hold approximately 12% of the sample. The specimen was CD4+ or CD8+ T cells sorted from blood, collected in a trial of the OX40 agonist ivuxolimab. Every receptor here comes from an adult with an advanced solid tumor such as melanoma, head and neck, liver or kidney cancer.

In this sample, this clone turned up once. The chain couples TRBV19 to TRBJ2-7, with D possibly being TRBD2 (5 bases). The CDR3 consists of 14 residues. Trimming removed 6 bases at V and 6 bases at J, with 18 bases between. Germline V gene lookup returns CDR1 LNHDA and CDR2 SQIVND (reference sequence). CDR3 protein: CASSPTAGGREQYF. As DNA, the CDR3 is TGTGCCAGTAGCCCGACTGCGGGCGGGCGCGAGCAGTACTTC.

This clone was counted only a few times. The same CDR3 can be traced to other DNA sequences in this sample. The chain recombines TRBV6-5 with TRBJ1-1; D not certain. The CDR3 runs 12 residues. CDR1 and CDR2 (germline): MNHEY, SVGAGI. V was trimmed by 11 bases and J by 0 bases, leaving 10 bases between them. CDR3 nucleotides: TGTGCCTCCGAAGGGATGAACACTGAAGCTTTCTTT. Its translation is CASEGMNTEAFF.

V and J are TRBV27 and TRBJ2-7; perhaps TRBD2 as D (5 bases). The CDR3 totals 15 residues. V was clipped by 6 bases and J by 0 bases, with 15 bases between them. Germline V CDR1 and CDR2: MNHEY, SMNVEV (reference sequence). CDR3 bases: TGTGCCAGCAGGGGGTGGACTGAGAGCTCCTACGAGCAGTACTTC. Translated, it gives CASRGWTESSYEQYF.

The rearrangement uses TRBV7-9 and TRBJ1-1; D perhaps matches TRBD1 (6 bases). The V and J ends lost 5 bases and 8 bases respectively, with 6 bases between them. CDR1 and CDR2 from the germline V gene are SEHNR and FQNEAQ (reference sequence). This CDR3 is 10 amino acids long. CDR3 nucleotides: TGTGCCAGCAGCGACAGGGAAGCTTTCTTT. Translation: CASSDREAFF.

The V gene is TRBV5-8, the J gene TRBJ1-2, with 8 bases matching TRBD1. The V gene's germline CDR1 is SGHTS and CDR2 YDEGEE. V lost 3 bases and J lost 8; bases outside the gene matches: 12. The CDR3 is 15 amino acids. Here the CDR3 reads CASSYEDRVEVGYTF. The CDR3 DNA follows: TGTGCCAGCAGCTACGAGGACAGGGTTGAGGTGGGCTACACCTTC.

The chain joins TRBV11-2 to TRBJ2-2, with 8 bases identical to TRBD1. Germline V lookup: CDR1 SGHAT, CDR2 FQNNGV. CDR3 length equals 15 residues. V was pared by 5 bases and J by 3 bases, with 5 bases of the junction left unmatched. CDR3 region: CASSIGTGYTGELFF. In DNA, the CDR3 is TGTGCCAGCAGCATCGGGACAGGATACACCGGGGAGCTGTTTTTT.

V is TRBV14 and J is TRBJ1-1; 8 positions agree with TRBD1. J gave up 9 bases and V 0 bases, and 9 bases lay outside the gene matches. Germline V gives CDR1 SGHDN, CDR2 FVKESK. There are 15 residues in the CDR3. The CDR3 loop is CASSQDRDRFAQAFF. The CDR3 DNA reads as TGTGCCAGCAGCCAAGATCGGGACAGGTTCGCCCAAGCTTTCTTT.

The rearrangement links TRBV6-5 to TRBJ2-7; D ambiguous. Trimming removed 2 bases from V and 2 bases from J, with 10 bases in between. The length of the CDR3 is 14 residues. Germline V gives CDR1 MNHEY, CDR2 SVGAGI. CDR3 region: CASSYVVGTYEQYF. In DNA form, the CDR3 reads TGTGCCAGCAGTTACGTAGTGGGGACCTACGAGCAGTACTTC.

This clone was seen many times. The chain combines TRBV7-9 with TRBJ2-1, with D perhaps TRBD2 (6 bases). This CDR3 contains 15 residues. The V gene's germline CDR1 is SEHNR and CDR2 FQNEAQ (reference sequence). The V end lost 5 bases, the J end lost 3 bases, and 14 bases lay between the germline ends. In DNA, the CDR3 is TGTGCCAGCAGCCCTAGTGGGGGGAACTACAATGAGCAGTTCTTC. Its translation is CASSPSGGNYNEQFF.

This clone was recorded a few times. V gene TRBV20-1 combines with J gene TRBJ1-1; weak D call: TRBD1 (5 bases). V lost 7 bases, J lost 7 bases, and 10 bases lay in between. Germline assignment: CDR1 DFQATT and CDR2 SNEGSKA (reference sequence). The CDR3 has 10 residues. Here the CDR3 DNA reads TGCAGTGTTGAGGGACTTGAAGCTTTCTTT. This gives the protein CSVEGLEAFF.

This chain uses TRBV6-6 with TRBJ2-7; 7 positions agree with TRBD2. V lost 3 bases, J lost 6 bases, and 11 bases stayed unmatched. Per the germline V gene, CDR1 is MNHNY and CDR2 is SVGAGI (reference sequence). This CDR3 comprises 15 residues. Here the CDR3 reads CASSYKPSGGGEQYF. The CDR3 DNA reads as TGTGCCAGCAGTTATAAGCCTAGTGGGGGGGGCGAGCAGTACTTC.

The chain has TRBV11-3 and TRBJ2-7; TRBD1 aligns across 7 bases. The CDR3 consists of 13 residues. J lost 1 base, V lost 5 bases, and 2 bases had no gene match. Germline CDR1 is SGHNT and CDR2 is YENEEA. The CDR3 sequence is CASSVGQSYEQYF. Written as DNA, the CDR3 is TGTGCCAGCAGCGTGGGACAGTCCTACGAGCAGTACTTC. Full variable domain (rest looked up from reference TRBV11-3 and TRBJ2-7): EAGVVQSPRYKIIEKKQPVAFWCNPISGHNTLYWYLQNLGQGPELLIRYENEEAVDDSQLPKDRFSAERLKGVDSTLKIQPAELGDSAVYLCASSVGQSYEQYFGPGTRLTVT.

J is TRBJ1-2 and V is TRBV9; no clear D gene. This CDR3 region has 14 residues. The V end lost 0 bases, the J end lost 1 base, and 7 bases lay between the germline ends. Germline lookup yields CDR1 SGDLS and CDR2 YYNGEE. CDR3 nucleotide sequence: TGTGCCAGCAGCGTAGGAGGGCTTAACTATGGCTACACCTTC. This encodes CASSVGGLNYGYTF.

This clone showed up just once. The V call is TRBV5-1, the J call TRBJ1-1, with a possible D match to TRBD1 (6 bases). V was shortened by 0 bases and J by 1 base, with 13 bases between the two germline ends. This CDR3 is built from 16 residues. Per germline, CDR1 SGHRS and CDR2 YFSETQ. The CDR3 loop reads CASSLGFRGENTEAFF. CDR3 DNA: TGCGCCAGCAGCTTGGGTTTCAGGGGCGAGAACACTGAAGCTTTCTTT.

This clone has a single count. This chain joins TRBV7-9 and TRBJ2-2; D is uncertain. This CDR3 region has 12 residues. Trimming pared 2 bases from V and 6 bases from J, leaving 4 bases between. CDR1 and CDR2 (germline): SEHNR, FQNEAQ (reference sequence). CDR3 sequence (DNA): TGTGCCAGCAGCTTAATGGCCGGGGAGCTGTTTTTT. The encoded protein is CASSLMAGELFF.

This rearrangement joins TRBV15 to TRBJ2-7; 11 nucleotides match TRBD1. CDR1 and CDR2 (germline): LNHNV, YYDKDF (reference sequence). Germline trimming cut 7 bases from V and 7 bases from J; bases unmatched to any gene: 9. The CDR3 runs to 14 residues. The CDR3 is CATNSRTGGQEQYF. The CDR3 DNA is TGTGCCACCAACTCTCGGACAGGGGGCCAAGAGCAGTACTTC.

The rearrangement joins TRBV13 to TRBJ2-7; 8 positions agree with TRBD1. The CDR3 totals 15 residues. Germline loops: CDR1 PRHDT, CDR2 FYEKMQ (reference sequence). V was pared by 4 bases and J by 5 bases, with 10 bases of the junction left unmatched. The CDR3 sequence is CASSSTGDSTHEQYF. The CDR3 DNA reads as TGTGCCAGCAGCTCGACAGGGGATAGTACCCACGAGCAGTACTTC. The full variable domain, its missing parts supplied by reference TRBV13 and TRBJ2-7, is AAGVIQSPRHLIKEKRETATLKCYPIPRHDTVYWYQQGPGQDPQFLISFYEKMQSDKGSIPDRFSAQQFSDYHSELNMSSLELGDSALYFCASSSTGDSTHEQYFGPGTRLTVT.

J is TRBJ2-2 and V is TRBV4-2; TRBD1 is a possible D gene (5 bases). The CDR3 is made up of 16 amino acids. Trimming cost V 5 bases and J 0 bases, with 13 bases left between them. CDR1 and CDR2 (germline): LGHNA, YNFKEQ. DNA for the CDR3: TGTGCCAGCAGCAGACCTGGACATCCGAACACCGGGGAGCTGTTTTTT. Translation gives CASSRPGHPNTGELFF.

This rearrangement joins TRBV12-5 to TRBJ1-2, with no clear D. Germline V lookup: CDR1 LGHNT, CDR2 FRNRAP. The CDR3 totals 15 residues. The ends were cut back, 2 bases at V and 4 bases at J, with 14 bases in the middle. The CDR3 loop is CASGLSYSAIYGYTF. The CDR3 nucleotides are TGTGCTAGTGGTTTGTCGTACAGCGCGATCTATGGCTACACCTTC.

The rearrangement links TRBV28 to TRBJ1-3; D is unclear. CDR3 length: 16 residues. Germline CDR1 reads MDHEN; CDR2 reads SYDVKM. The V end was cut by 4 bases, the J end by 0 bases, with 13 bases between. The CDR3 coding sequence is TGTGCCAGCAGTTCCCGGGTTCTGGACTCTGGAAACACCATATATTTT. It specifies CASSSRVLDSGNTIYF.

V is TRBV27 and J is TRBJ1-5; D not certain. Deletions cut 5 bases from V and 7 bases from J, with 12 bases between. CDR1 and CDR2 (germline): MNHEY, SMNVEV (reference sequence). The CDR3 totals 13 residues. The CDR3 coding sequence is TGTGCCAGCAGTGAGTCCTACAGCCAGCCCCAGCATTTT. It specifies CASSESYSQPQHF.